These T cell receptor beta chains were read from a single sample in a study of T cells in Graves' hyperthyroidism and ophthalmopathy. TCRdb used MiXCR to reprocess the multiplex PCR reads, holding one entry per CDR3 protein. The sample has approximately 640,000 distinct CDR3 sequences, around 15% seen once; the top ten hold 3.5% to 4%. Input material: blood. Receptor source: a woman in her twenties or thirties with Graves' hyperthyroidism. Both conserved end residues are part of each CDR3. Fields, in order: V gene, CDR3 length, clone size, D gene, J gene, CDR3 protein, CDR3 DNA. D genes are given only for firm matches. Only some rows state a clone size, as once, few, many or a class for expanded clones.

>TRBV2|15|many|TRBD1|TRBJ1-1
CASKLLRQGDTEAFF
TGTGCCAGCAAACTTCTCCGGCAGGGGGACACTGAAGCTTTCTTT
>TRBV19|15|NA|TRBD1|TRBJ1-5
CASSIGTASNQPQHF
TGTGCCAGTAGTATCGGGACAGCTAGCAATCAGCCCCAGCATTTT
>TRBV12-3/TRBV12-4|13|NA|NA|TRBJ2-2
CASSRGSAGELFF
TGTGCCAGCAGTCGAGGGTCGGCCGGGGAGCTGTTTTTT
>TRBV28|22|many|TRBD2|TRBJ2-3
CASSLLGLAGGPPHLPTDTQYF
TGTGCCAGCAGCTTGCTGGGACTAGCGGGAGGGCCTCCCCATTTACCCACAGATACGCAGTATTTT
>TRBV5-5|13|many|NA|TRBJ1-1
CASRPRTNTEAFF
TGTGCCAGCAGGCCTCGGACGAACACTGAAGCTTTCTTT
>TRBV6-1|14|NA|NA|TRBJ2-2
CASSQTLATGELFF
TGTGCCAGCAGTCAAACACTAGCTACCGGGGAGCTGTTTTTT
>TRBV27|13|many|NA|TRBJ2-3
CASRGQVADTQYF
TGTGCCAGCAGGGGTCAAGTGGCAGATACGCAGTATTTT
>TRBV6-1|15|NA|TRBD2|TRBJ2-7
CASNQLAGGPREQYF
TGTGCCAGCAATCAACTAGCGGGAGGGCCTCGCGAGCAGTACTTC
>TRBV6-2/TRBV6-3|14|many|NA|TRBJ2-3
CASRGWDSTDTQYF
TGTGCCAGCAGAGGCTGGGACAGCACAGATACGCAGTATTTT
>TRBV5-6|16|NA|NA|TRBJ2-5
CASSLVLDKRKETQYF
TGTGCCAGCAGCTTGGTATTGGACAAAAGAAAAGAGACCCAGTACTTC
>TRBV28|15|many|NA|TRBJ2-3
CASSSQVEDADTQYF
TGTGCCAGCAGTTCTCAGGTCGAAGACGCAGATACGCAGTATTTT
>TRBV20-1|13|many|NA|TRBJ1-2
CSAPPLTNYGYTF
TGCAGTGCTCCTCCTCTTACTAACTATGGCTACACCTTC
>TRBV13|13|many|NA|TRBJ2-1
CASSTTSAAEQFF
TGTGCCAGCAGCACGACTAGTGCGGCTGAGCAGTTCTTC
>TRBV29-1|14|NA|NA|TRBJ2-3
CSVVGQTRTDTQYF
TGCAGCGTTGTTGGCCAAACCCGCACAGATACGCAGTATTTT
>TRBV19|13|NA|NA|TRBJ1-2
CASSDSGNYGYTF
TGTGCCAGTAGTGATTCAGGGAACTATGGCTACACCTTC
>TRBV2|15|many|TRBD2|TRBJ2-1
CASMLREGLDNEQFF
TGTGCCAGCATGCTGCGGGAGGGCCTCGACAATGAGCAGTTCTTC
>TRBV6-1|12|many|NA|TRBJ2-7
CATRTTTYEQYF
TGTGCCACCCGGACAACCACCTACGAGCAGTACTTC
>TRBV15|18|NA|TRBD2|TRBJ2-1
CATSRPPRGLAGPSEQFF
TGTGCCACCAGCAGACCTCCCCGGGGACTAGCGGGACCTAGTGAGCAGTTCTTC
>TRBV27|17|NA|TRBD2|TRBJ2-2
CASGNRLAGEPPGELFF
TGTGCCAGCGGGAACCGACTAGCGGGAGAGCCCCCCGGGGAGCTGTTTTTT
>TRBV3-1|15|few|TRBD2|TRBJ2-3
CASTRLAGSTDTQYF
TGTGCCAGCACCAGACTAGCGGGAAGCACAGATACGCAGTATTTT
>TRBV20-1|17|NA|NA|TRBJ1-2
CSARNPVLFDSNYGYTF
TGCAGTGCTAGAAATCCCGTGCTTTTCGACAGTAACTATGGCTACACCTTC
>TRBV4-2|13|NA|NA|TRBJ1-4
CASSVWDNEKLFF
TGTGCCAGCAGCGTGTGGGATAATGAAAAACTGTTTTTT
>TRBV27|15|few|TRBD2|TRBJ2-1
CASRPTSGSYNEQFF
TGTGCCAGCAGACCTACTAGCGGCTCCTACAATGAGCAGTTCTTC
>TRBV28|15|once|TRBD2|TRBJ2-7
CASIEKAGGPYEQYF
TGTGCCAGCATCGAGAAGGCGGGAGGGCCTTACGAGCAGTACTTC
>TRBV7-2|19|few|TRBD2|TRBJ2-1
CASSPGTGGAGGNYNEQFF
TGTGCCAGCAGCCCCGGAACGGGGGGGGCGGGAGGGAACTACAATGAGCAGTTCTTC
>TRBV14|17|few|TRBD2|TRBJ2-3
CASSQFLAGARTDTQYF
TGTGCCAGCAGCCAATTTCTAGCGGGAGCCCGGACAGATACGCAGTATTTT
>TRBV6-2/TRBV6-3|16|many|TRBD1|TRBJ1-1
CASSYGTGTMNTEAFF
TGTGCCAGCAGTTACGGGACAGGGACTATGAACACTGAAGCTTTCTTT
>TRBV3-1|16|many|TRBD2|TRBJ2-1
CASSQGPGLAVNEQFF
TGTGCCAGCAGCCAAGGGCCGGGACTAGCGGTTAATGAGCAGTTCTTC
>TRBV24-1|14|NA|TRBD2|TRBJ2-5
CATSDPSGGETQYF
TGTGCCACCAGTGATCCATCGGGGGGGGAGACCCAGTACTTC
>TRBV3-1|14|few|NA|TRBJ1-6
CASSQAGGNSPLHF
TGTGCCAGCAGCCAAGCGGGAGGTAATTCACCCCTCCACTTT
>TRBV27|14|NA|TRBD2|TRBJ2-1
CATQSGLANNEQFF
TGTGCAACCCAAAGCGGACTAGCGAACAATGAGCAGTTCTTC
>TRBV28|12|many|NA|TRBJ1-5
CATSKPDQPQHF
TGTGCCACCTCGAAGCCGGATCAGCCCCAGCATTTT
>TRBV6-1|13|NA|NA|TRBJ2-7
CASSDRRIYEQYF
TGTGCCAGCAGTGACCGCCGCATCTACGAGCAGTACTTC
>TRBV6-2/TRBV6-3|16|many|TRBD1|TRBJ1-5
CASSPRGQGGNQPQHF
TGTGCCAGCAGCCCCAGGGGGCAGGGGGGTAATCAGCCCCAGCATTTT
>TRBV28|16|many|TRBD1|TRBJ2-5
CASSLPPGGFGETQYF
TGTGCCAGCAGTTTGCCCCCAGGGGGTTTCGGGGAGACCCAGTACTTC
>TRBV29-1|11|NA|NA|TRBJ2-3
CSVGVIATQYF
TGCAGCGTCGGAGTGATAGCCACGCAGTATTTT
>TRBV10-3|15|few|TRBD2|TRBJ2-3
CAIRLGTSGTDTQYF
TGTGCCATCAGACTCGGCACTAGCGGCACAGATACGCAGTATTTT
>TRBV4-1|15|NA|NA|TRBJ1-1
CASSQSVSVVAEAFF
TGCGCCAGCAGCCAATCGGTTTCAGTGGTGGCTGAAGCTTTCTTT
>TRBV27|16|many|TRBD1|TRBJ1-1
CASSWWGQGRNTEAFF
TGTGCCAGCAGTTGGTGGGGACAGGGGCGTAACACTGAAGCTTTCTTT
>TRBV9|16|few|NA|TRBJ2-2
CASSAATSRNTGELFF
TGTGCCAGCAGCGCCGCAACTAGCAGGAACACCGGGGAGCTGTTTTTT
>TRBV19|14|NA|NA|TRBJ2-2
CASSIGRNTGELFF
TGTGCCAGTAGTATCGGGAGAAACACCGGGGAGCTGTTTTTT
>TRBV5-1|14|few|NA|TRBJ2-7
CASSSAGPPNEQYF
TGCGCCAGCAGCTCCGCGGGACCCCCGAACGAGCAGTACTTC
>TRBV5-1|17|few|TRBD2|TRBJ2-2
CASSRPVAGINTGELFF
TGCGCCAGCAGCAGACCAGTAGCGGGAATCAACACCGGGGAGCTGTTTTTT
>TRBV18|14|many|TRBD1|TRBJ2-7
CASSPQGAPYEQYF
TGTGCCAGCTCACCACAGGGGGCGCCGTACGAGCAGTACTTC